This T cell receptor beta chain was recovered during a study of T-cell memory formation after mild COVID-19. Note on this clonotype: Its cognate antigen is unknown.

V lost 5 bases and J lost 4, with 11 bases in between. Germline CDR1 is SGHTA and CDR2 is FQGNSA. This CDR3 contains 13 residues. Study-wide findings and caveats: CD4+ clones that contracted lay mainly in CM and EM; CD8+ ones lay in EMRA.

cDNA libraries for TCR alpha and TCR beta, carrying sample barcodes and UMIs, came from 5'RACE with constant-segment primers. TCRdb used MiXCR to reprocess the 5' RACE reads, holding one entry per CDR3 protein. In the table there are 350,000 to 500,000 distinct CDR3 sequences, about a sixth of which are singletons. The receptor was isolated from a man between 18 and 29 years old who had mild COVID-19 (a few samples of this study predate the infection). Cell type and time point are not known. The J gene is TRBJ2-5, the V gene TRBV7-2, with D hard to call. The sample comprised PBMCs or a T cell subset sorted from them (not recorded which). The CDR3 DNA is TGTGCCAGCAGCCTGCACCAATTAGAGACCCAGTACTTC. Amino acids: CASSLHQLETQYF.